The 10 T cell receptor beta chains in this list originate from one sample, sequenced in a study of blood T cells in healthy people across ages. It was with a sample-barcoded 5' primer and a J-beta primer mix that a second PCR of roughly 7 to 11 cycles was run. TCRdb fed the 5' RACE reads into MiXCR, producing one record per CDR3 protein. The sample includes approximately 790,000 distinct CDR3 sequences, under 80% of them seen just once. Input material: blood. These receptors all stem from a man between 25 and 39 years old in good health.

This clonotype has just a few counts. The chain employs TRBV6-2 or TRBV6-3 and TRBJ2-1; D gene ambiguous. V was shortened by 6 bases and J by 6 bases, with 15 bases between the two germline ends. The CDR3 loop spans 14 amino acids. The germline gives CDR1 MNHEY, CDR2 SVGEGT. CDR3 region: CASSTPPWANEQFF. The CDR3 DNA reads TGTGCCAGCAGCACTCCCCCCTGGGCCAATGAGCAGTTCTTC.

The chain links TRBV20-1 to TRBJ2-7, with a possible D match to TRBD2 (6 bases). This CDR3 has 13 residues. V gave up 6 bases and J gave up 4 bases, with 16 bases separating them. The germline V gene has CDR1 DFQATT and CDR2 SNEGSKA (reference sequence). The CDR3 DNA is TGCAGTGCCAGCGGAGGGGATTGGTACGAGCAGTACTTC. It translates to CSASGGDWYEQYF.

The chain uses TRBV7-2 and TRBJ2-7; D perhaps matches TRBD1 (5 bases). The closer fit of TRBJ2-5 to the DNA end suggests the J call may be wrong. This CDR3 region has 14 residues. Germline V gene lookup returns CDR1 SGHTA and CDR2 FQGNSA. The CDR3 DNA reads TGTGCCAGCAGCTTAGCGTGGGGCCGCGAGACCCAGTACTTC. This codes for CASSLAWGRETQYF.

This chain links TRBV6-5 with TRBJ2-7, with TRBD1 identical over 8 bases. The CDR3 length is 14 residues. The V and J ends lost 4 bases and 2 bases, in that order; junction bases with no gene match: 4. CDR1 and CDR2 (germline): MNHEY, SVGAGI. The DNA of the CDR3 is TGTGCCAGCAGTTCCGAGACAGGGGCCTACGAGCAGTACTTC. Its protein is CASSSETGAYEQYF.

The CDR3 sequence: CAITPAGGPGGSEQYF. For the CDR3, the DNA is TGTGCCATCACGCCAGCGGGGGGGCCAGGAGGGAGCGAGCAGTACTTC. The chain is built from TRBV10-3 and TRBJ2-7; 10 bases align to TRBD2. Germline V gene sequence: CDR1 ENHRY, CDR2 SYGVKD. V lost 7 bases and J lost 6; bases outside the gene matches: 15. CDR3 length: 16 amino acids.

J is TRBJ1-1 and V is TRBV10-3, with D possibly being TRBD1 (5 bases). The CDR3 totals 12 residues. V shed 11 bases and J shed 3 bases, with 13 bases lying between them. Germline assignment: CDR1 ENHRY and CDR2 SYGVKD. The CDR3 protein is CASTKGDTEAFF. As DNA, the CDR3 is TGTGCCTCAACCAAAGGGGACACTGAAGCTTTCTTT.

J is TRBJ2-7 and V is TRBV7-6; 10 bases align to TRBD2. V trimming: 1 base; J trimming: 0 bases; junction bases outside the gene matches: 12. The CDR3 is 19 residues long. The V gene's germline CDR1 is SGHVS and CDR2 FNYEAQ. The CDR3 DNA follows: TGTGCCAGCAGCTTAGTGGGCCTAGCGGGGGCCATAAACTCCTACGAGCAGTACTTC. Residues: CASSLVGLAGAINSYEQYF.

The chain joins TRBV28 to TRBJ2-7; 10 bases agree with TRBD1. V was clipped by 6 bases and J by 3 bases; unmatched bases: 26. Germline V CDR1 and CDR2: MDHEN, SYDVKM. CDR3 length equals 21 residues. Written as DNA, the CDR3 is TGTGCCAGCAGATCCAACCTACGTCCTTTGTCGGGACAGGGGTGGGTCTACGAGCAGTACTTC. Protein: CASRSNLRPLSGQGWVYEQYF. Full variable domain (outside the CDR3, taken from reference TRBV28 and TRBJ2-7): DVKVTQSSRYLVKRTGEKVFLECVQDMDHENMFWYRQDPGLGLRLIYFSYDVKMKEKGDIPEGYSVSREKKERFSLILESASTNQTSMYLCASRSNLRPLSGQGWVYEQYFGPGTRLTVT.

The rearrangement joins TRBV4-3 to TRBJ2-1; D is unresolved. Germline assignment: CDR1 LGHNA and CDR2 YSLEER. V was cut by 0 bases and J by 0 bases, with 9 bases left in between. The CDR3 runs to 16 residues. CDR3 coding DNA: TGCGCCAGCAGCCAAGATTACGCATACTCCTACAATGAGCAGTTCTTC. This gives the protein CASSQDYAYSYNEQFF.

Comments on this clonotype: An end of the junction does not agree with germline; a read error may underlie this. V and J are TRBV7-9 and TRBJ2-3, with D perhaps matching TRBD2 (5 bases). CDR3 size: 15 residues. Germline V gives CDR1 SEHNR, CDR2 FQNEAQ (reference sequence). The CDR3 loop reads CASSPDSLRTDTRYF. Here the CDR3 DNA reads TGTGCCAGCAGCCCGGACTCCCTCCGCACGGATACGCGGTATTTT.